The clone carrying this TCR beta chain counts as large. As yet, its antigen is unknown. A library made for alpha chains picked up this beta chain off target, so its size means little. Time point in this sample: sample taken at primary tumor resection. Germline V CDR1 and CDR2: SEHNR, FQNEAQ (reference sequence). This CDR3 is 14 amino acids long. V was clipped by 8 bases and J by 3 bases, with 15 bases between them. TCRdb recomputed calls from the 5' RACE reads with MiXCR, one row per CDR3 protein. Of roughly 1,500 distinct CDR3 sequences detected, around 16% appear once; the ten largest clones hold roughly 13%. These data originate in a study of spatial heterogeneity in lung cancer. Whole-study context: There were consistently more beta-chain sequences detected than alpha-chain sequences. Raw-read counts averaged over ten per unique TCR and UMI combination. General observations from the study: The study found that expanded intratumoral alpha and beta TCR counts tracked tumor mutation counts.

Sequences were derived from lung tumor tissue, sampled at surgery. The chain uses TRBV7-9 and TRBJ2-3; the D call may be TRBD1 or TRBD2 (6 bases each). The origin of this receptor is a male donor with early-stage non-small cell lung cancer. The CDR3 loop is CASSSGAPTDTQYF. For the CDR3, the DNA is TGTGCCAGCTCGTCGGGGGCCCCGACAGATACGCAGTATTTT. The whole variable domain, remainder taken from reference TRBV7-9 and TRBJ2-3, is DTGVSQNPRHKITKRGQNVTFRCDPISEHNRLYWYRQTLGQGPEFLTYFQNEAQLEKSRLLSDRFSAERPKGSFSTLEIQRTEQGDSAMYLCASSSGAPTDTQYFGPGTRLTVL.